What follows are 15 T cell receptor beta chains derived from one specimen sequenced in a study of T cell responses to AZD1222 COVID-19 vaccine. Libraries were prepared by immunoSEQ multiplex PCR; TCRdb keeps only in-frame clonotypes and omits some of them. Altogether approximately 52,000 clones are present, about 91% being singletons, with the ten largest covering roughly 2.6%. The input for sequencing was peripheral blood, taken 28 days after the second AZD1222 dose. These receptors came from an adult who received the AZD1222 COVID-19 vaccine.

V usage is TRBV23-1 and J usage is TRBJ2-7; TRBD2 agrees at 9 bases. TRBV23-1 counts as an open reading frame of uncertain function. Germline trimming cut 2 bases from V and 3 bases from J; bases unmatched to any gene: 8. This CDR3 has 16 residues. CDR3 amino acids: CASSQGALAGNYEQYF. The CDR3, as DNA: TGCGCCAGCAGTCAAGGGGCCCTAGCGGGAAACTACGAGCAGTACTTC.

The chain uses TRBV4-2 and TRBJ1-4; D gene uncertain. CDR3 length: 14 residues. Germline lookup yields CDR1 LGHNA and CDR2 YNFKEQ. Trimming took off 4 bases at V and 0 bases at J, with 6 bases between the two ends. The CDR3 nucleotides read TGTGCCAGCAGCCGGGATTCAACTAATGAAAAACTGTTTTTT. This translates into CASSRDSTNEKLFF.

The chain links TRBV3-1 (or the pseudogene TRBV3-2) to TRBJ2-7; TRBD2 matches 14 bases. CDR1 and CDR2 from the germline V gene are LGHDT and YNNKEL (reference sequence). Trimming removed 4 bases from V and 7 bases from J; junction bases left unmatched: 9. CDR3 length equals 16 residues. The CDR3 here is CASSLGLAGAGREQYF. CDR3 nucleotide sequence: TGTGCCAGCAGCCTGGGACTAGCGGGAGCGGGTAGGGAGCAGTACTTC.

The count of this clone is one. The V call is TRBV10-3, the J call TRBJ2-3, with D tentatively TRBD2 (6 bases). V was clipped by 6 bases and J by 4 bases, with 14 bases between them. Germline V gene data show CDR1 as ENHRY and CDR2 as SYGVKD. The CDR3 runs 14 residues. CDR3 nucleotide sequence: TGTGCCATCAGGGATGTGGGGGGAGCAGATACGCAGTATTTT. Its protein product is CAIRDVGGADTQYF.

The chain combines TRBV5-1 with TRBJ1-1; no clear D gene. Trimming took 3 bases from V and 5 from J, leaving 17 bases between them. The germline V gene encodes CDR1 SGHRS and CDR2 YFSETQ. This CDR3 has 15 residues. The CDR3: CASSSSRSGKTEAFF. CDR3 in DNA: TGCGCCAGCAGCTCGTCCAGGTCGGGAAAAACTGAAGCTTTCTTT.

This clone was detected a few times. V and J are TRBV6-5 and TRBJ1-4, with 7 bases aligning to TRBD1. Germline V gene data show CDR1 as MNHEY and CDR2 as SVGAGI. After removal of 6 bases from V and 5 bases from J, the junction contained 6 bases not matched to a gene. The CDR3 runs 14 residues. CDR3 protein: CASSAQGRNEKLFF. The CDR3 nucleotides read TGTGCCAGCAGCGCACAGGGGAGGAATGAAAAACTGTTTTTT.

The V and J genes are TRBV30 and TRBJ1-1, with D possibly matching TRBD1 (5 bases). The CDR3 extends over 12 amino acids. The V end was cut by 8 bases, the J end by 3 bases, with 13 bases between. Germline V gives CDR1 GTSNPN, CDR2 SVGIG (reference sequence). As DNA, the CDR3 is TGTGCCGGGGCCTGGGGTTACACTGAAGCTTTCTTT. Protein sequence: CAGAWGYTEAFF.

This sequence joins TRBV28 and TRBJ2-1; D is possibly TRBD2 (5 bases). Germline V CDR1 and CDR2: MDHEN, SYDVKM. There are 12 residues in the CDR3. V lost 5 bases, J lost 7 bases, and 9 bases lay in between. In DNA form, the CDR3 reads TGTGCCAGCAGTGCAACGGGGAATGAGCAGTTCTTC. Amino acids: CASSATGNEQFF.

This chain uses TRBV6-5 with TRBJ1-1; 7 nucleotides agree with TRBD1. Germline CDR1 reads MNHEY; CDR2 reads SVGAGI. CDR3 length equals 15 residues. J lost 4 bases, V lost 6 bases, and 11 bases had no gene match. DNA of the CDR3: TGTGCCAGCAGCCCCCGACAGGGATTGTCCACTGAAGCTTTCTTT. Its protein is CASSPRQGLSTEAFF.

This sequence joins TRBV5-4 and TRBJ2-2; a weak D match, TRBD2 (6 bases). The V and J ends lost 7 bases and 5 bases respectively, with 12 bases between them. The CDR3 sequence is 13 residues long. Germline V CDR1 and CDR2: SGHNT, YYREEE (reference sequence). CDR3 residues: CASASRGTGELFF. The DNA of the CDR3 is TGTGCCAGCGCTTCCCGGGGGACCGGGGAGCTGTTTTTT.

This sequence joins TRBV3-1 (or the pseudogene TRBV3-2) and TRBJ2-1; 7 bases fit TRBD1. With V trimmed by 5 bases and J by 0 bases, 4 bases remained unmatched. The CDR3 loop spans 15 amino acids. CDR1 and CDR2 (germline): LGHDT, YNNKEL (reference sequence). The CDR3 DNA reads as TGTGCCAGCAGCAGACAGGGTTTCTCCTACAATGAGCAGTTCTTC. Residues: CASSRQGFSYNEQFF.

CDR3 sequence (DNA): TGTGCCAGCAGCAAAACGGCCGCGGGCTGTTGGAAAATTTACAATGAGCAGTTCTTC. This translates into CASSKTAAGCWKIYNEQFF. The chain has TRBV21-1 and TRBJ2-1; no check of the table's D call, TRBD2, against the DNA was made. TRBV21-1 counts as a pseudogene. This CDR3 has 19 residues.

J is TRBJ1-6 and V is TRBV9, with 9 bases aligning to TRBD1. The V segment lost 0 bases and the J segment 8 bases; nucleotides outside the gene matches: 6. CDR1 is SGDLS, CDR2 YYNGEE, per germline. This CDR3 is 16 amino acids long. CDR3: CASSVGGGQGYSPLHF. The CDR3 DNA is TGTGCCAGCAGCGTAGGGGGGGGACAGGGATATTCACCCCTCCACTTT.

This chain links TRBV11-2 with TRBJ1-3, with TRBD1 as a possible D gene (6 bases). V dropped 1 base and J dropped 2 bases, with 12 bases sitting between them. Per the germline V gene, CDR1 is SGHAT and CDR2 is FQNNGV. The CDR3 is 16 amino acids. The CDR3 reads CASSLGPWGPGNTIYF. The CDR3 bases are TGTGCCAGCAGCTTAGGCCCTTGGGGGCCTGGAAACACCATATATTTT. Full variable domain (remainder filled in from reference TRBV11-2 and TRBJ1-3): EAGVAQSPRYKIIEKRQSVAFWCNPISGHATLYWYQQILGQGPKLLIQFQNNGVVDDSQLPKDRFSAERLKGVDSTLKIQPAKLEDSAVYLCASSLGPWGPGNTIYFGEGSWLTVV.

This chain links TRBV5-1 with TRBJ2-3, with a weak D call TRBD1 (5 bases). CDR1 is SGHRS and CDR2 is YFSETQ in the germline V gene. V shed 4 bases and J shed 4 bases, with 16 bases lying between them. The CDR3 is 15 amino acids. The CDR3 here is CASSDQAGIADTQYF. In DNA form, the CDR3 reads TGCGCCAGCAGCGATCAAGCAGGGATCGCAGATACGCAGTATTTT.